This TCR beta chain was retrieved from a study of T cell clones after liver transplantation. Study at large: Apart from a few HCV-positive recipients, transplants were for non-autoimmune, non-viral reasons. Samples came pre-transplant, pre-randomization before withdrawal, and post-randomization after withdrawal ended. Broader study findings: Rather than being deleted, graft donor-reactive T cells may have moved into the graft. Donor-reactive sequences fell more than third party-reactive ones, suggesting partial deletion.

Some clones are missing from TCRdb's copy, which holds only in-frame ones; the method was immunoSEQ multiplex PCR. The data contain 98,000 or so clones, 82% of them singletons. On this clone itself: Its antigen is unidentified.

This clonotype was obtained from a human donor who received a liver transplant. Sequencing used CD4+ T cells from blood, obtained before liver transplant.

CDR3: CASTTPGRGGNQPQHF. The CDR3 DNA reads as TGTGCCAGCACCACCCCCGGCAGGGGTGGCAATCAGCCCCAGCATTTT. The chain is built from TRBV6-6 and TRBJ1-5, with D perhaps matching TRBD1 (6 bases). Germline CDR1 is MNHNY and CDR2 is SVGAGI (reference sequence). The CDR3 contains 16 residues. V shed 7 bases and J shed 2 bases, with 18 bases lying between them.